This T cell receptor beta chain comes out of a study of human T cells and chemical hapten exposure. Study summary: Patients, mostly women, had alopecia areata, alopecia totalis or alopecia universalis.

TCRdb reprocessed the RACE reads with MiXCR, giving one entry per CDR3 protein. The sample lists about 120,000 distinct CDR3 sequences, roughly 12% occurring once. The sample holds a few counts of this clonotype. Time point: patch test 1, 2 weeks after DPC sensitization. Treatment meaning: therapeutic diphenylcyclopropenone sensitization with weekly scalp DPC. The CDR3 has 17 residues. The germline V gene encodes CDR1 MNHEY and CDR2 SMNVEV (reference sequence). V was cut by 3 bases and J by 0 bases, with 14 bases left in between. The TCR comes from a woman aged 45-59 years with alopecia areata. Some clones in this sample may be carry-over from other donors' samples. This chain links TRBV27 with TRBJ2-2; tentatively, D is TRBD1 or TRBD2 (5 bases each). The sequencing used whole blood, collected in connection with sensitization to the hapten diphenylcyclopropenone (DPC). For the CDR3, the DNA is TGTGCCAGCAGTTTCTCTAGGCAGGGAGCGAACACCGGGGAGCTGTTTTTT. Amino acids: CASSFSRQGANTGELFF.